This T cell receptor (beta chain) was recorded in a study of shared clonotypes between healthy human individuals. As to this clone: Its antigen is currently unknown.

Germline assignment: CDR1 KGHSH and CDR2 LQKENI. The CDR3 covers 17 residues. Trimming took off 1 base at V and 0 bases at J, with 16 bases between the two ends. Assay: immunoSEQ multiplex PCR; the TCRdb copy retains only in-frame clones and omits some. Of fewer than 1.8 million clones listed, approximately 98.5% are singletons. Study-wide findings and caveats: Researchers sampled only blood; tissue repertoires likely differ.

This clonotype was sampled from a man aged 25 to 40 in good health. Material for sequencing was naive CD4+ T cells sorted from blood. Subset defined: CD45RA+ positively selected. J is TRBJ2-7 and V is TRBV18; perhaps D is TRBD1 or TRBD2 (5 bases each). CDR3 protein: CASSPLEAGLSSYEQYF. The DNA for the CDR3 is TGTGCCAGCTCACCACTGGAGGCAGGGCTGAGCTCCTACGAGCAGTACTTC.